This TCR beta chain was documented in a study of blood T cell repertoires in COVID-19. Clones were read by immunoSEQ multiplex PCR, and TCRdb kept only the in-frame ones, dropping some. Among 300,000 or so clones listed, 80% to 90% were seen once. The material sequenced was PBMCs or T cells enriched from blood (not recorded which). The sequence was collected from a woman in her thirties or forties with acute COVID-19.

Written as DNA, the CDR3 is TGTGCCAGCAGACGGACCATGGAGGGGCCAGATACGCAGTATTTT. It codes for CASRRTMEGPDTQYF. The chain carries TRBV3-1 (or the pseudogene TRBV3-2) and TRBJ2-3, with D tentatively TRBD2 (6 bases). The CDR3 totals 15 residues. The V end was cut by 6 bases, the J end by 4 bases, with 17 bases between. Germline V gene lookup returns CDR1 LGHDT and CDR2 YNNKEL (reference sequence).